This passage covers 2 T cell receptor beta chains from one sample sequenced in a study of T cell responses to AZD1222 COVID-19 vaccine. Measured with immunoSEQ multiplex PCR; TCRdb has only the in-frame clones, and not every one. The top ten clones hold around 2.9% of a sample with about 190,000 clones, over 70% of them seen once. This sample comprised peripheral blood, obtained on day 0 of MenACWY control vaccination. These receptor sequences come from an adult in good health.

The CDR3 DNA reads as TGCGCCAGCAGCCAACGCGGGGGTGGTACCGGGGAGCTGTTTTTT. Its translation: CASSQRGGGTGELFF. The rearrangement links TRBV4-3 to TRBJ2-2; TRBD2 agrees at 7 bases. This CDR3 region has 15 residues. Germline values: CDR1 LGHNA, CDR2 YSLEER. Trimming removed 2 bases from V and 5 bases from J; junction bases left unmatched: 5.

The V call is TRBV7-2, the J call TRBJ1-4; D might be TRBD1 (5 bases). CDR3 size: 15 residues. Germline CDR1 is SGHTA and CDR2 is FQGNSA. The V end lost 3 bases, the J end lost 4 bases, and 12 bases lay between the germline ends. The CDR3 nucleotides are TGTGCCAGCAGCTTGGGTGCAGGGTTTAATGAAAAACTGTTTTTT. Translating it yields CASSLGAGFNEKLFF.